A single sample is the source of the 6 T cell receptor beta chains below, sequenced in a study of immune heterogeneity within non-small cell lung tumors. With approximately 600 ng used per sample, the template was genomic DNA from bulk tumor. Several spatially distant biopsies were obtained per primary tumor intraoperatively. Those enrolled were patients newly diagnosed with untreated non-small cell lung cancer and undergoing curative surgery. Using 32 V and 13 J primers, multiplex PCR amplified TCR beta CDR3. TCRdb redid the calling of the multiplex PCR reads with MiXCR, one entry per CDR3 protein. The sample holds 10,000 to 11,000 distinct CDR3 sequences; about 20% are singletons and the top ten take more than 3%. Specimen: lung tumor tissue. The receptor source for this set is a man aged 60-69 years with non-small cell lung cancer.

By sample share, this clonotype is medium-sized. The chain carries TRBV6-2 or TRBV6-3 and TRBJ2-7; D remains ambiguous. Germline V gene sequence: CDR1 MNHEY, CDR2 SVGEGT. The V end was cut by 1 base, the J end by 4 bases, with 5 bases between. The CDR3 covers 12 residues. The chain's CDR3 is CASSYFLYEQYF. In DNA, the CDR3 is TGTGCCAGCAGTTACTTTTTATACGAGCAGTACTTC.

This clonotype occurred many times. CDR3 DNA sequence: TGCAGTGCTCAAGGGCTCAACTACGAGCAGTACTTC. Residues: CSAQGLNYEQYF. V usage is TRBV20-1 and J usage is TRBJ2-7, with unresolved D. CDR1 and CDR2 from the germline V gene are DFQATT and SNEGSKA (reference sequence). The CDR3 runs to 12 residues. Trimming left V 5 bases short and J 3 bases short, with 11 bases between.

About this clonotype itself: The germline gene is not matched at one end of the junction; a read error may be the cause. The CDR3 loop is CVSSSGTSGEQFF. The DNA for the CDR3 is TGTGTCAGCAGTTCCGGGACGTCGGGTGAGCAGTTCTTC. V usage is TRBV2 and J usage is TRBJ2-1; D possibly uses TRBD1 or TRBD2 (5 bases each). This CDR3 is 13 amino acids long. Germline V gene data show CDR1 as SNHLY and CDR2 as FYNNEI. Using reference TRBV2 and TRBJ2-1 for the parts outside the CDR3, the full variable domain is EPEVTQTPSHQVTQMGQEVILRCVPISNHLYFYWYRQILGQKVEFLVSFYNNEISEKSEIFDDQFSVERPDGSNFTLKIRSTKLEDSAMYFCVSSSGTSGEQFFGPGTRLTVL.

V usage is TRBV6-2 or TRBV6-3 and J usage is TRBJ2-2; 7 positions agree with TRBD2. V was pared by 5 bases and J by 0 bases, with 9 bases of the junction left unmatched. The CDR3 extends over 17 amino acids. The germline V gene has CDR1 MNHEY and CDR2 SVGEGT. CDR3: CASSRPTSRANTGELFF. The DNA of the CDR3 is TGTGCCAGCAGTCGGCCGACTAGCAGAGCGAACACCGGGGAGCTGTTTTTT.

This clonotype is deemed medium-sized. This rearrangement joins TRBV10-1 to TRBJ1-4; D is ambiguous. Trimming left V 10 bases short and J 13 bases short, with 13 bases between. Germline CDR1 is WNHNN and CDR2 is SYGVQD (reference sequence). This CDR3 has 10 residues. CDR3 residues: CAIPSDGLFF. CDR3 bases: TGCGCCATCCCCTCGGATGGACTGTTTTTT.

In the case of this clonotype: A read error is possible here, since a much larger clone lies one base away. This chain connects TRBV11-2 to TRBJ2-7, with 12 bases fitting TRBD1. Germline V gene data show CDR1 as SGHAT and CDR2 as FQNNGV. The CDR3 sequence is 15 residues long. J was trimmed by 7 bases and V by 7 bases; bases with no gene match: 11. For the CDR3, the DNA is TGTGCCAGCATCTCACCGGGACAGGGGGCGTGGGAGCAGTACTTC. This encodes CASISPGQGAWEQYF.